This TCR beta chain is drawn from a study of T cells in Graves' hyperthyroidism and ophthalmopathy. Researchers took RNA transcripts and amplified the TCR beta CDR3 regions from them. With the HTBI primer set, the TCR CDR3 went through a first round of RT-PCR. TCRdb processed the multiplex PCR reads anew with MiXCR; each CDR3 protein has one entry. The sample includes around 700,000 distinct CDR3 sequences, roughly a sixth seen only once; the top ten take roughly 17%. The blood was taken when hyperthyroidism was first diagnosed, before any ophthalmopathy symptoms showed up. PBMCs were obtained from 10 ml fresh peripheral blood. This clonotype has at least ten counts. The CDR3 contains 14 residues. Germline lookup yields CDR1 LGHDT and CDR2 YNNKEL (reference sequence). Unmatched junction bases numbered 7, after V lost 6 bases and J lost 5 bases.

This sequence originates from a woman in her 50s with Graves' hyperthyroidism that later progressed to Graves' ophthalmopathy. Sequencing was carried out using blood. This chain connects TRBV3-1 to TRBJ2-5; 9 bases align to TRBD2. CDR3: CASSIAGAGETQYF. CDR3 nucleotide sequence: TGTGCCAGCAGTATAGCGGGGGCGGGGGAGACCCAGTACTTC.